This T cell receptor beta chain stems from a study of response to subunit inactivated influenza vaccine. Each CDR3 protein is one row after TCRdb ran MiXCR on the RT-PCR reads. Here the sample spans 490,000 or so distinct CDR3 sequences, approximately 7.6% being singletons. Findings and caveats of the study: Authors proposed each seasonal influenza vaccination draws in few new T cells.

This clonotype was seen many times. Its antigen is as yet unknown. The sequence came from a man between 45 and 75 years old who received an inactivated influenza vaccine. The material sequenced was PBMCs from blood, taken less than 30 months after vaccination.

Here the CDR3 reads CASSLLAGLYNEQFF. CDR3 coding DNA: TGTGCCAGCAGCTTATTAGCGGGACTTTACAATGAGCAGTTCTTC. The gene calls are TRBV7-8 and TRBJ2-1; 8 bases are a match to TRBD2. V dropped 2 bases and J dropped 4; count of bases not matched to a gene: 4. The V gene's germline CDR1 is SGHVS and CDR2 FQNEAQ. This CDR3 spans 15 amino acids.